The 15 T cell receptor beta chains below all came from one sample that was sequenced in a study of cytomegalovirus exposure and HLA in healthy donors. In the PCR, 60 Vbeta and 13 Jbeta primers were used. The table came from immunoSEQ multiplex PCR; TCRdb's copy has only in-frame clones and leaves some out. The sample includes about 96,000 clones, approximately 75% of them seen just once. Sequencing used PBMCs. The receptors originated from a female donor in good health and CMV-seropositive.

V gene TRBV19 combines with J gene TRBJ2-7; D is unclear. V lost 6 bases to trimming and J lost 4 bases, with 16 bases between them. Germline V gene sequence: CDR1 LNHDA, CDR2 SQIVND (reference sequence). This CDR3 region has 14 residues. CDR3 region: CASSSGSIGYEQYF. The DNA for the CDR3 is TGTGCCAGTAGCTCCGGGTCCATCGGGTACGAGCAGTACTTC.

V and J are TRBV15 and TRBJ1-4; D ambiguous. Trimming took off 4 bases at V and 2 bases at J, with 8 bases between the two ends. CDR1 LNHNV and CDR2 YYDKDF come from the germline V gene (reference sequence). This CDR3 has 14 residues. CDR3 residues: CATSTTVTNEKLFF. CDR3 sequence (DNA): TGTGCCACCAGCACAACAGTGACTAATGAAAAACTGTTTTTT.

The chain combines TRBV27 with TRBJ2-2; D is undetermined. Trimming removed 2 bases from V and 1 base from J, with 26 bases in between. Germline assignment: CDR1 MNHEY and CDR2 SMNVEV (reference sequence). The CDR3 is 21 amino acids. CDR3 coding DNA: TGTGCCAGCAGTTTAGAGGCCCCGCTCCTTTTCACCCCCGTGAACACCGGGGAGCTGTTTTTT. This translates into CASSLEAPLLFTPVNTGELFF.

J is TRBJ1-5 and V is TRBV9; 8 bases are shared with TRBD1. CDR1 is SGDLS, CDR2 YYNGEE, per germline. This CDR3 region has 16 residues. With V trimmed by 0 bases and J by 7 bases, 9 bases remained unmatched. CDR3 sequence reads: CASSVEAGGAGQPQHF. CDR3 DNA sequence: TGTGCCAGCAGCGTAGAGGCAGGGGGCGCAGGCCAGCCCCAGCATTTT.

The chain joins TRBV7-2 to TRBJ2-7, with 10 bases that match TRBD1. CDR1 and CDR2 from the germline V gene are SGHTA and FQGNSA. The CDR3 runs 15 residues. The trim removed 1 base at V and 6 bases at J, leaving 6 bases unmatched. The CDR3 loop reads CASSLGDRGGGEQYF. The CDR3, as DNA: TGTGCCAGCAGCTTAGGGGACAGGGGAGGCGGCGAGCAGTACTTC.

V and J are TRBV28 and TRBJ1-1, with TRBD1 as a possible D gene (5 bases). CDR3 length equals 16 residues. Looked up from germline, CDR1 is MDHEN and CDR2 is SYDVKM. The germline V and J ends were trimmed by 6 bases and 0 bases, with 17 bases remaining between them. CDR3 bases: TGTGCCAGCAGGACTGCCTCGGGACTTTTGAACACTGAAGCTTTCTTT. As protein: CASRTASGLLNTEAFF.

The V and J genes are TRBV10-3 and TRBJ2-7, with 8 nucleotides matching TRBD1. V shed 5 bases, J shed 6 bases, and the junction held 9 bases outside the gene matches. The germline V gene encodes CDR1 ENHRY and CDR2 SYGVKD. This CDR3 region has 14 residues. The CDR3 protein is CAISPGTGLGEQYF. The CDR3, as DNA: TGTGCCATCAGTCCCGGGACAGGCCTGGGCGAGCAGTACTTC.

This rearrangement joins TRBV7-6 to TRBJ2-3; D gene ambiguous. Between the trimmed V and J ends, which lost 1 base and 5 bases, there was a span of 7 bases. The CDR3 has 13 residues. Germline V gene data show CDR1 as SGHVS and CDR2 as FNYEAQ. The CDR3 spells CASSLVLGDTQYF. In nucleotides, the CDR3 is TGTGCCAGCAGCTTAGTACTCGGAGATACGCAGTATTTT.

This sequence joins TRBV28 and TRBJ1-1, with a weak D call TRBD1 (6 bases). V gave up 10 bases and J gave up 8 bases, with 11 bases separating them. Looked up from germline, CDR1 is MDHEN and CDR2 is SYDVKM. The CDR3 is made up of 10 amino acids. CDR3 amino acids: CAIRDREAFF. In DNA, the CDR3 is TGTGCCATCCGCGACAGGGAAGCTTTCTTT.

J is TRBJ2-7 and V is TRBV15, with 9 bases matching TRBD1. CDR3 length equals 12 residues. V dropped 3 bases and J dropped 7; count of bases not matched to a gene: 1. The germline V gene encodes CDR1 LNHNV and CDR2 YYDKDF (reference sequence). The DNA for the CDR3 is TGTGCCACCAGCAGCGACAGGGGGGAGCAGTACTTC. This gives the protein CATSSDRGEQYF.

Only a few counts were recorded for this clone. This sequence joins TRBV4-1 and TRBJ2-5; D is possibly TRBD2 (6 bases). The CDR3 consists of 17 residues. Germline V CDR1 and CDR2: MGHRA, YSYEKL. Trimming shortened V by 0 bases and J by 2 bases, and 16 bases separated the two germline ends. CDR3 in amino acids: CASSQDWRDSLQETQYF. CDR3 bases: TGCGCCAGCAGCCAAGATTGGCGGGACTCTCTTCAAGAGACCCAGTACTTC.

The rearrangement links TRBV29-1 to TRBJ2-7; TRBD2 agrees at 9 bases. Germline assignment: CDR1 SQVTM and CDR2 ANQGSEA. There are 13 residues in the CDR3. V was pared by 7 bases and J by 3 bases, with 7 bases of the junction left unmatched. The CDR3 region is CSAVAGAGYEQYF. In DNA, the CDR3 is TGCAGCGCTGTAGCGGGAGCAGGCTACGAGCAGTACTTC.

At least ten counts were recorded for this clone. This chain links TRBV4-3 with TRBJ2-3; D not certain. The CDR3 contains 16 residues. Looked up from germline, CDR1 is LGHNA and CDR2 is YSLEER. V lost 0 bases to trimming and J lost 0 bases, with 10 bases between them. This CDR3 is CASSQDRGSSTDTQYF. CDR3 sequence (DNA): TGCGCCAGCAGCCAAGATCGCGGATCTAGCACAGATACGCAGTATTTT.

CDR3 DNA sequence: TGTGCCAGCAGCCAAGTTGGGCTAGCGGGGAACACCGAGCAGTACTTC. It translates to CASSQVGLAGNTEQYF. The chain employs TRBV4-2 and TRBJ2-7; 9 positions agree with TRBD2. Germline V CDR1 and CDR2: LGHNA, YNFKEQ. Unmatched junction bases numbered 10, after V lost 1 base and J lost 6 bases. This CDR3 has 16 amino acids.

V is TRBV2 and J is TRBJ2-7, with 10 bases that match TRBD2. The CDR3 is 18 residues long. The ends lost 4 bases at V and 3 bases at J; junction bases unmatched: 15. The germline V gene encodes CDR1 SNHLY and CDR2 FYNNEI. The CDR3 here is CASSVFPSGRQESYEQYF. In nucleotides, the CDR3 is TGTGCCAGCAGTGTATTCCCTAGCGGGAGACAAGAAAGCTACGAGCAGTACTTC.